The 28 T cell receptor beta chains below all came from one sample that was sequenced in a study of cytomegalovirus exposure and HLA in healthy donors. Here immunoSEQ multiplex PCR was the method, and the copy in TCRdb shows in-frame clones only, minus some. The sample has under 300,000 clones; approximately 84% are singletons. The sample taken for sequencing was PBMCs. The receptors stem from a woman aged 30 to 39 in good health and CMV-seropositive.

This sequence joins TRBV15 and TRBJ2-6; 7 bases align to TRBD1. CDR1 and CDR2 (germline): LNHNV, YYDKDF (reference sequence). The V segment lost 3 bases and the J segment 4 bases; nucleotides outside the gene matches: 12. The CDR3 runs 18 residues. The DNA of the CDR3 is TGTGCCACCAGCAGTCCCGACAGGGTGGAATACGGGGCCAACGTCCTGACTTTC. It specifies CATSSPDRVEYGANVLTF. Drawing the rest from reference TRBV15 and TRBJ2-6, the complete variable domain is DAMVIQNPRYQVTQFGKPVTLSCSQTLNHNVMYWYQQKSSQAPKLLFHYYDKDFNNEADTPDNFQSRRPNTSFCFLDIRSPGLGDTAMYLCATSSPDRVEYGANVLTFGAGSRLTVL.

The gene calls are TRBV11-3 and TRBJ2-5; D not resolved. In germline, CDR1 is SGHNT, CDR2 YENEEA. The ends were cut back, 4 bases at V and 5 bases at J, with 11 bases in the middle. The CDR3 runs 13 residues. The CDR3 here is CASSSLIGETQYF. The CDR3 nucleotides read TGTGCCAGCAGCTCATTGATCGGTGAGACCCAGTACTTC.

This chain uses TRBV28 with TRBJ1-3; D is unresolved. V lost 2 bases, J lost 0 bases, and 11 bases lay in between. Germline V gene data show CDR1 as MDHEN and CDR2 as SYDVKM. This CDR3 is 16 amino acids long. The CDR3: CASSLLPSSSGNTIYF. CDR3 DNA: TGTGCCAGCAGTTTACTCCCGAGTAGCTCTGGAAACACCATATATTTT. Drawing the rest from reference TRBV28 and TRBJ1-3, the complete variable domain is DVKVTQSSRYLVKRTGEKVFLECVQDMDHENMFWYRQDPGLGLRLIYFSYDVKMKEKGDIPEGYSVSREKKERFSLILESASTNQTSMYLCASSLLPSSSGNTIYFGEGSWLTVV.

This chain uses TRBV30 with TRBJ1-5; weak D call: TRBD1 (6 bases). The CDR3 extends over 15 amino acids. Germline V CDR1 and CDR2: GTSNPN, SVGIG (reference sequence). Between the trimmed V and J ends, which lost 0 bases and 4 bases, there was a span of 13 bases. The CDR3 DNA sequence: TGTGCCTGGAGTGTGTTACAGGGCATTAATCAGCCCCAGCATTTT. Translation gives CAWSVLQGINQPQHF.

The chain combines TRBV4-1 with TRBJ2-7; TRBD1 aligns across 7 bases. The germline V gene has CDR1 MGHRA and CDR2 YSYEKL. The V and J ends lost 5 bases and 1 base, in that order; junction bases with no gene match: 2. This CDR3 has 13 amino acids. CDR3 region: CASSVQGSYEQYF. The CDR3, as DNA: TGCGCCAGCAGCGTACAGGGGTCCTACGAGCAGTACTTC.

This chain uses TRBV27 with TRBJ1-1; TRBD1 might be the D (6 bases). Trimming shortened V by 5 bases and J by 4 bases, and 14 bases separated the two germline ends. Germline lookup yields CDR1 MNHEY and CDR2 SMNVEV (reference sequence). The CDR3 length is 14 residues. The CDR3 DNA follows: TGTGCCAGCAGTCAATCAGGGGTATCCACTGAAGCTTTCTTT. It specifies CASSQSGVSTEAFF.

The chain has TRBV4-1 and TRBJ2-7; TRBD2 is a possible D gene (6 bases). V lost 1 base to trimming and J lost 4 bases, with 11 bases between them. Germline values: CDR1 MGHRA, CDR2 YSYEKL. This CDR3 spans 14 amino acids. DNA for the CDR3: TGCGCCAGCAGCCAAGGACTAGTTGGTTACGAGCAGTACTTC. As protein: CASSQGLVGYEQYF.

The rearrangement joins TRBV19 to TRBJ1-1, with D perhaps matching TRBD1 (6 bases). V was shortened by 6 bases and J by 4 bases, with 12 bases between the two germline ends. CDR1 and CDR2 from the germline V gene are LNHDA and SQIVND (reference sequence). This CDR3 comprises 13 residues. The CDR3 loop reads CASRSQGFTEAFF. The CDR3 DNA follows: TGTGCCAGTAGATCACAGGGTTTCACTGAAGCTTTCTTT.

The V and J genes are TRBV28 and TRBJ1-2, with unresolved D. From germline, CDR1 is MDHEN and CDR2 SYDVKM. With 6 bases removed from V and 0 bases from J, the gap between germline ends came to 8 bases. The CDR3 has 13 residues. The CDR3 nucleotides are TGTGCCAGCAGCAGGTCTACTAACTATGGCTACACCTTC. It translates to CASSRSTNYGYTF.

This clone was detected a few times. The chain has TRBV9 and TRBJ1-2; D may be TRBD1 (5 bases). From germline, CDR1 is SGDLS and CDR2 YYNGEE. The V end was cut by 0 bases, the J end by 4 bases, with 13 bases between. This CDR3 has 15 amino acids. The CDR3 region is CASSVGEGRGYGYTF. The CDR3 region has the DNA TGTGCCAGCAGCGTAGGGGAAGGAAGGGGCTATGGCTACACCTTC.

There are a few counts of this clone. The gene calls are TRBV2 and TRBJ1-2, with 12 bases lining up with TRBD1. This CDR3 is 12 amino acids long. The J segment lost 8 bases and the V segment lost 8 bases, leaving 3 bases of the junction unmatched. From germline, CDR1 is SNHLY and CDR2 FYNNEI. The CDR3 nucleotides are TGTGCCAGCGGGACAGGGGGCTTCGGCTACACCTTC. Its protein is CASGTGGFGYTF.

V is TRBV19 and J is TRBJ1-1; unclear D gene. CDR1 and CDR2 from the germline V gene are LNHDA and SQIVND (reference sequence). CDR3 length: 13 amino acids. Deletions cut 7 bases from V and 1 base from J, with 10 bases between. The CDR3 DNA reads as TGTGCCAGTACACGGGTGCAGAACACTGAAGCTTTCTTT. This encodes CASTRVQNTEAFF.

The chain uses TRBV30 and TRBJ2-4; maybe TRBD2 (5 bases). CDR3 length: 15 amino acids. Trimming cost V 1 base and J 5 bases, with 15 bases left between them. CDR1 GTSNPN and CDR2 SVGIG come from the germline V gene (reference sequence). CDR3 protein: CAWSAGLAIQNIQYF. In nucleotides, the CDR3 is TGTGCCTGGAGTGCGGGTCTAGCAATCCAAAACATTCAGTACTTC.

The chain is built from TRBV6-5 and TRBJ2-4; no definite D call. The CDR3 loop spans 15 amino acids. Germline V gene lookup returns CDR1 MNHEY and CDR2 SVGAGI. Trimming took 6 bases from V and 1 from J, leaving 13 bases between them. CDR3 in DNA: TGTGCCAGCAGCCCCCCAGGTGCGGCCAAAAACATTCAGTACTTC. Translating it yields CASSPPGAAKNIQYF.

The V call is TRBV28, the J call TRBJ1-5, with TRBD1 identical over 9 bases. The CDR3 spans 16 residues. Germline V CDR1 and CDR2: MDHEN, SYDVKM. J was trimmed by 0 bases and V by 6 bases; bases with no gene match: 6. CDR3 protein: CASRRADRGSNQPQHF. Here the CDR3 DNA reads TGTGCCAGCAGACGAGCGGACAGGGGTAGCAATCAGCCCCAGCATTTT.

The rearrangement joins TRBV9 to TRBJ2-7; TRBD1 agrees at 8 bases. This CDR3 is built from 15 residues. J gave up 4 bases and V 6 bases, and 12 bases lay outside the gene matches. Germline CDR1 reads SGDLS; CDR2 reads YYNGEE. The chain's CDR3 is CASNPDGTGWYEQYF. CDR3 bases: TGTGCCAGCAACCCAGATGGGACAGGCTGGTACGAGCAGTACTTC.

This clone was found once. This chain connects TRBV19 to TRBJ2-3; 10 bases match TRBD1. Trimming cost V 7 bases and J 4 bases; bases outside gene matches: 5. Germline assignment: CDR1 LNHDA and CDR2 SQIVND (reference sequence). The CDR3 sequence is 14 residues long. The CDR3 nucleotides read TGTGCCAGTATGGGGACAGGGGAGCCAGATACGCAGTATTTT. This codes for CASMGTGEPDTQYF.

CDR3 protein: CASSLNLGQGVKYTF. CDR3 DNA sequence: TGTGCCAGCAGCTTAAATTTGGGACAGGGGGTGAAGTACACCTTC. J is TRBJ1-2 and V is TRBV7-7; 11 nucleotides line up with TRBD1. CDR1 is SSHAT and CDR2 is FNYEAQ in the germline V gene (reference sequence). The V segment lost 2 bases and the J segment 11 bases; nucleotides outside the gene matches: 10. There are 15 residues in the CDR3.

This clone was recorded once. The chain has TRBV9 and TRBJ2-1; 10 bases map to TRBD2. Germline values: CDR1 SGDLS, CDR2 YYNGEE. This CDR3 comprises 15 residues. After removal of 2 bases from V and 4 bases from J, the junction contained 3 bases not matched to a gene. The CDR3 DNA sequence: TGTGCCAGCAGCGTCGGACTAGCGGAATACAATGAGCAGTTCTTC. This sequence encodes CASSVGLAEYNEQFF.

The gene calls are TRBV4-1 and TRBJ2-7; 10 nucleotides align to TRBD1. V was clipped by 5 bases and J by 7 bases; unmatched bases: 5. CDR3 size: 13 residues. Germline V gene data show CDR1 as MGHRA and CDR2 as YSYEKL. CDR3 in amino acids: CASSYGTGDEQYF. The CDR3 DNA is TGCGCCAGCAGCTACGGGACAGGGGATGAGCAGTACTTC.

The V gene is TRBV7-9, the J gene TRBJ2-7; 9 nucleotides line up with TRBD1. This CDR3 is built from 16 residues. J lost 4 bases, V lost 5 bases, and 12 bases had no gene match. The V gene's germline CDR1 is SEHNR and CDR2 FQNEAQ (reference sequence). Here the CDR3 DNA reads TGTGCCAGCAGCCCAGTGGGCACAGGGGGCTTATACGAGCAGTACTTC. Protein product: CASSPVGTGGLYEQYF. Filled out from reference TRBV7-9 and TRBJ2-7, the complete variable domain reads DTGVSQNPRHKITKRGQNVTFRCDPISEHNRLYWYRQTLGQGPEFLTYFQNEAQLEKSRLLSDRFSAERPKGSFSTLEIQRTEQGDSAMYLCASSPVGTGGLYEQYFGPGTRLTVT.

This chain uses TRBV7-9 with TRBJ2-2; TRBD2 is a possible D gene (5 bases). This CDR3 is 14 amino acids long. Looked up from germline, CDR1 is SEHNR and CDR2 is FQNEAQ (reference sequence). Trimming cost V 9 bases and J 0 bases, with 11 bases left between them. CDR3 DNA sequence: TGTGCCAGAGATGAGGAGGCGAACACCGGGGAGCTGTTTTTT. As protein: CARDEEANTGELFF.

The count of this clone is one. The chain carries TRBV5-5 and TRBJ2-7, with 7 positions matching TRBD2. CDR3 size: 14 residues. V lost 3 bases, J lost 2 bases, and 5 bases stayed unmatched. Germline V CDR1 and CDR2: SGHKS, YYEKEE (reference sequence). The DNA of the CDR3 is TGTGCCAGCAGCTATGGCCTAGCGGCCTACGAGCAGTACTTC. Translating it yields CASSYGLAAYEQYF.

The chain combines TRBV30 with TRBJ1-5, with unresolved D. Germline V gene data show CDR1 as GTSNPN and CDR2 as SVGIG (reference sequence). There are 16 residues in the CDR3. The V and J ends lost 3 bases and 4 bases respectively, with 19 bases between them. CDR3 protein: CAWSPAFLGLNQPQHF. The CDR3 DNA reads TGTGCCTGGAGCCCGGCGTTTCTCGGGTTAAATCAGCCCCAGCATTTT.

CDR3 DNA: TGTGCCAGCAGCTCCCTGACAGGGCTCCCCTACGAGCAGTACTTC. The encoded protein is CASSSLTGLPYEQYF. The chain couples TRBV11-2 to TRBJ2-7, with 7 bases matching TRBD1. Germline loops: CDR1 SGHAT, CDR2 FQNNGV. The CDR3 totals 15 residues. Trimming at V came to 4 bases and at J to 2 bases, leaving 8 bases not matched to a gene.

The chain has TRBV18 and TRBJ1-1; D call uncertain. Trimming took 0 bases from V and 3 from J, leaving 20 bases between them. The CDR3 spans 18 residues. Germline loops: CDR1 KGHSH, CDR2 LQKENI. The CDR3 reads CASSPPNAGPRVYTEAFF. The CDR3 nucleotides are TGTGCCAGCTCACCACCGAATGCGGGCCCCAGAGTTTACACTGAAGCTTTCTTT.

CDR3 loop: CASRPSGSLYEQYF. The CDR3 region has the DNA TGTGCCAGCAGGCCTAGCGGGAGTCTCTACGAGCAGTACTTC. The gene calls are TRBV28 and TRBJ2-7, with 10 bases matching TRBD2. The junction had 5 bases not matched to a gene; V was cut back by 6 bases and J by 3 bases. Germline lookup yields CDR1 MDHEN and CDR2 SYDVKM. CDR3 length: 14 amino acids.

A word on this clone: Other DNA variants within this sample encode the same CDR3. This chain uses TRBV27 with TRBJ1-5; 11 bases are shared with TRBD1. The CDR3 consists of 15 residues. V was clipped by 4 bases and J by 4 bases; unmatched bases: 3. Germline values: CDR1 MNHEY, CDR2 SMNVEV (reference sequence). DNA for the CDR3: TGTGCCAGCAGTTCCGGGACAGGGGGAAATCAGCCCCAGCATTTT. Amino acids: CASSSGTGGNQPQHF.